Below, 18 T cell receptor beta chains from the same sample are listed, as sequenced in a study of Graves' ophthalmopathy and Graves' hyperthyroidism. Using RNA transcripts, the TCR beta CDR3 regions were amplified. RT-PCR in the first round used HTBI primers; a second-round multiplex PCR followed. MiXCR was run by TCRdb on the multiplex PCR reads, yielding one entry per CDR3 protein. The table lists about 420,000 distinct CDR3 sequences, 21% of them singletons. The sequencing sample was made of peripheral blood. The receptor source for this set is a woman younger than 35 with stable Graves' hyperthyroidism.

The genes are TRBV3-1 and TRBJ2-7; 14 nucleotides line up with TRBD2. Germline CDR1 LGHDT, CDR2 YNNKEL (reference sequence). J lost 4 bases, V lost 1 base, and 0 bases had no gene match. This CDR3 comprises 15 residues. The DNA of the CDR3 is TGTGCCAGCAGCCAAGGGACTAGCGGGAGGTACGAGCAGTACTTC. It codes for CASSQGTSGRYEQYF.

A note on this clonotype: Being one base from a much bigger clone, this may be a read error. The chain couples TRBV19 to TRBJ1-1; 7 bases map to TRBD1. This CDR3 contains 14 residues. The germline V gene encodes CDR1 LNHDA and CDR2 SQIVND (reference sequence). CDR3 nucleotide sequence: TGTGCCAGTAGTACAACAGGGGCGAACACTGAAGCTTGCTTT. This codes for CASSTTGANTEACF.

This clonotype was observed a handful of times. The rearrangement links TRBV4-1 to TRBJ2-5, with 7 positions matching TRBD2. The germline V gene encodes CDR1 MGHRA and CDR2 YSYEKL. The V segment lost 2 bases and the J segment 3 bases; nucleotides outside the gene matches: 9. This CDR3 has 16 residues. CDR3 residues: CASSQPLAPTEETQYF. The CDR3 bases are TGCGCCAGCAGCCAACCACTAGCGCCCACCGAAGAGACCCAGTACTTC.

The CDR3 loop reads CASSLGGAPGNTIYF. DNA for the CDR3: TGTGCCAGCAGCTTAGGTGGGGCGCCTGGAAACACCATATATTTT. The genes are TRBV11-2 and TRBJ1-3; perhaps TRBD1 as D (5 bases). Trimming removed 1 base from V and 2 bases from J, with 9 bases in between. From germline, CDR1 is SGHAT and CDR2 FQNNGV. CDR3 length: 15 amino acids.

At least ten counts were recorded for this clonotype. The chain links TRBV20-1 to TRBJ2-5, with TRBD2 matching over 12 bases. V lost 5 bases, J lost 4 bases, and 8 bases stayed unmatched. The CDR3 contains 15 residues. Germline CDR1 and CDR2: DFQATT and SNEGSKA (reference sequence). The CDR3 region has the DNA TGCAGTGCTTCGACTAGCGGGAGAGGGGGAGAGACCCAGTACTTC. This codes for CSASTSGRGGETQYF.

This clonotype was seen repeatedly, ten times or more. The chain recombines TRBV5-1 with TRBJ2-2; D remains ambiguous. Germline V gene lookup returns CDR1 SGHRS and CDR2 YFSETQ. CDR3 length: 14 residues. Trimming shortened V by 0 bases and J by 4 bases, and 7 bases separated the two germline ends. This chain's CDR3 is CASSLEGSTGELFF. In DNA, the CDR3 is TGCGCCAGCAGCTTGGAGGGAAGCACCGGGGAGCTGTTTTTT.

This clonotype was seen many times. The chain has TRBV29-1 and TRBJ2-7; perhaps TRBD1 as D (7 bases). The CDR3 length is 12 residues. Trimming took 5 bases from V and 4 from J, leaving 12 bases between them. Germline CDR1 is SQVTM and CDR2 is ANQGSEA. The CDR3 DNA reads as TGCAGCGTTAAGGAGGGGGCTTACGAGCAGTACTTC. The encoded protein is CSVKEGAYEQYF.

This clonotype was counted a few times. The chain joins TRBV6-1 to TRBJ2-5; TRBD2 might be the D (6 bases). The CDR3 is 13 amino acids. Per germline, CDR1 MNHNS and CDR2 SASEGT. Between the trimmed V and J ends, which lost 6 bases and 1 base, there was a span of 9 bases. CDR3 loop: CASSSGVQETQYF. CDR3 coding DNA: TGTGCCAGCAGCTCGGGAGTCCAAGAGACCCAGTACTTC.

The chain carries TRBV12-3 or TRBV12-4 and TRBJ2-7; perhaps D is TRBD1 or TRBD2 (6 bases each). Trimming removed 2 bases from V and 1 base from J, with 12 bases in between. CDR3 size: 15 residues. The CDR3 reads CASSLRGVVSYEQYF. CDR3 nucleotides: TGTGCCAGCAGTTTAAGGGGGGTTGTGTCCTACGAGCAGTACTTC.

About this clonotype itself: The junction differs from germline at one of its ends, possibly a read error. V is TRBV28 and J is TRBJ2-7; 7 bases fit TRBD1. The length of the CDR3 is 13 residues. Germline CDR1 MDHEN, CDR2 SYDVKM. DNA of the CDR3: TGTGCCAGCAGTATCACCCACAGGGGCGAGCAGTGCTTC. It encodes CASSITHRGEQCF.

This clonotype was seen at least ten times. This chain joins TRBV27 and TRBJ2-7; 9 positions match TRBD1. V trimming: 6 bases; J trimming: 5 bases; junction bases outside the gene matches: 5. Germline assignment: CDR1 MNHEY and CDR2 SMNVEV (reference sequence). The CDR3 is 13 amino acids. CDR3 in DNA: TGTGCCAGCAGCAAGGACAGGGGCAACGAGCAGTACTTC. Translation gives CASSKDRGNEQYF.

This chain joins TRBV15 and TRBJ2-5; 11 nucleotides match TRBD2. Germline lookup yields CDR1 LNHNV and CDR2 YYDKDF (reference sequence). This CDR3 comprises 16 residues. V trimming: 5 bases; J trimming: 2 bases; junction bases outside the gene matches: 7. The CDR3 loop is CATSAGGTSGQETQYF. CDR3 nucleotide sequence: TGTGCCACCAGCGCCGGTGGGACTAGCGGACAAGAGACCCAGTACTTC.

In its sample, this clonotype was seen many times. The chain is built from TRBV20-1 and TRBJ1-2, with 7 bases aligning to TRBD1. The CDR3 totals 14 residues. Germline lookup yields CDR1 DFQATT and CDR2 SNEGSKA (reference sequence). Germline trimming cut 3 bases from V and 4 bases from J; bases unmatched to any gene: 8. In nucleotides, the CDR3 is TGCAGTGCTAGTCCCATCGACAGGGTCTATGGCTACACCTTC. Encoded protein: CSASPIDRVYGYTF.

The CDR3 region has the DNA TGTGCCAGCAGCGGAAGGGGGACTAGCGGGGAGGAGACCCAGTACTTC. Translated: CASSGRGTSGEETQYF. The chain uses TRBV7-8 and TRBJ2-5; 13 bases are shared with TRBD2. Germline V gene lookup returns CDR1 SGHVS and CDR2 FQNEAQ. V was clipped by 5 bases and J by 5 bases; unmatched bases: 8. The CDR3 runs 16 residues. The whole variable domain, filled in from reference TRBV7-8 and TRBJ2-5, reads GAGVSQSPRYKVAKRGQDVALRCDPISGHVSLFWYQQALGQGPEFLTYFQNEAQLDKSGLPSDRFFAERPEGSVSTLKIQRTQQEDSAVYLCASSGRGTSGEETQYFGPGTRLLVL.

A note on this clonotype: A much larger clone lies a single base off, so this may be a read error. The V call is TRBV30, the J call TRBJ2-7; 7 positions match TRBD2. Germline V gene lookup returns CDR1 GTSNPN and CDR2 SVGIG (reference sequence). V dropped 7 bases and J dropped 9; count of bases not matched to a gene: 15. This CDR3 comprises 13 residues. The CDR3 is CALGLAEVVGQYF. As DNA, the CDR3 is TGTGCCTTGGGTCTAGCGGAAGTGGTCGGGCAGTACTTC.

In its sample, this clonotype was seen once. The chain has TRBV6-1 and TRBJ1-6, with 9 bases aligning to TRBD1. This CDR3 is built from 14 residues. Trimming cost V 3 bases and J 13 bases; bases outside gene matches: 7. Germline CDR1 is MNHNS and CDR2 is SASEGT. In DNA, the CDR3 is TGTGCCAGCAGTGATGCGGACAGGGGAAGGCCCCTCCACTTT. It translates to CASSDADRGRPLHF.

This clonotype appeared many times. This chain joins TRBV7-2 and TRBJ2-7, with D possibly being TRBD1 (5 bases). Trimming shortened V by 4 bases and J by 1 base, and 14 bases separated the two germline ends. The CDR3 contains 15 residues. The germline V gene has CDR1 SGHTA and CDR2 FQGNSA. The CDR3 region is CASSSSRAQSYEQYF. In DNA, the CDR3 is TGTGCCAGCAGCTCGTCCAGGGCGCAATCCTACGAGCAGTACTTC.

This clonotype was counted ten times or more. This sequence joins TRBV28 and TRBJ1-2; D gene unclear. The V and J ends lost 3 bases and 8 bases respectively, with 10 bases between them. In germline, CDR1 is MDHEN, CDR2 SYDVKM. The CDR3 runs 12 residues. CDR3 residues: CASSLKRGGYTF. The DNA of the CDR3 is TGTGCCAGCAGTTTGAAGAGAGGAGGCTACACCTTC.